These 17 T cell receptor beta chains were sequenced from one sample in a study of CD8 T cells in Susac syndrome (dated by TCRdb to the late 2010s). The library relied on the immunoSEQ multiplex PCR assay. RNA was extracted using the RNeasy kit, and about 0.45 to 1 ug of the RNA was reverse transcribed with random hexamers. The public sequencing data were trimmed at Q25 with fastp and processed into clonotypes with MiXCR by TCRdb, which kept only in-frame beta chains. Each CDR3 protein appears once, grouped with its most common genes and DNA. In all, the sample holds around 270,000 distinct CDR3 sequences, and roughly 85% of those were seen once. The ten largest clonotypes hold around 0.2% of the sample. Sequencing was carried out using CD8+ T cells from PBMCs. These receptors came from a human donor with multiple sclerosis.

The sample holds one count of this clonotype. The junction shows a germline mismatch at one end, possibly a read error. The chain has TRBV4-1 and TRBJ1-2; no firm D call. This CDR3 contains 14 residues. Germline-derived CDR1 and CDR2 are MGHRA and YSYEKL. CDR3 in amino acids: CASSQNGLNDGYTF. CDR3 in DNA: TGCGCCAGCAGCCAGAATGGACTTAACGATGGCTACACCTTC.

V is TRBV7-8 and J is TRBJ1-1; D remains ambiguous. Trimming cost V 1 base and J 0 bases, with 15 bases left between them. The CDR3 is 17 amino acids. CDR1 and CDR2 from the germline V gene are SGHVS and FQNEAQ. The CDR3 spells CASSLGIFSALNTEAFF. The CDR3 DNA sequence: TGTGCCAGCAGCTTAGGGATCTTTTCAGCCCTGAACACTGAAGCTTTCTTT.

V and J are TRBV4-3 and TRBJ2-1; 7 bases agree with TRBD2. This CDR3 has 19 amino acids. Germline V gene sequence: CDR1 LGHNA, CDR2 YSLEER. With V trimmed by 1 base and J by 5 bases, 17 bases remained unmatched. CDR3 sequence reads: CASSQVIGLLADPNNEQFF. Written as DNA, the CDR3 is TGCGCCAGCAGCCAAGTTATCGGACTCCTAGCGGACCCTAACAATGAGCAGTTCTTC.

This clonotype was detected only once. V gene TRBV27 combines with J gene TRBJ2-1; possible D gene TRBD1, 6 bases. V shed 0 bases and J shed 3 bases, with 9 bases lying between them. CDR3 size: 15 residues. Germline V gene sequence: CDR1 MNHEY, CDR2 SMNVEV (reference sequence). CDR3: CASSLSPGHYNEQFF. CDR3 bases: TGTGCCAGCAGTTTATCCCCGGGACACTACAATGAGCAGTTCTTC.

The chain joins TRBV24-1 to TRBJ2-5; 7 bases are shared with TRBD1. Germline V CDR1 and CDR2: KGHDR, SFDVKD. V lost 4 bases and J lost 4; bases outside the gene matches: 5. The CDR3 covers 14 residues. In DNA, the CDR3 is TGTGCCACCAGTGAGCCGGGACAGTCAGAGACCCAGTACTTC. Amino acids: CATSEPGQSETQYF.

CDR3 sequence (DNA): TGTGCCAGCAGTCCACCCACTACGACCTCCTACGAGCAGTACTTC. Translated, it gives CASSPPTTTSYEQYF. The chain joins TRBV28 to TRBJ2-7, with D hard to call. Germline CDR1 MDHEN, CDR2 SYDVKM. V shed 5 bases and J shed 0 bases, with 14 bases lying between them. This CDR3 comprises 15 residues.

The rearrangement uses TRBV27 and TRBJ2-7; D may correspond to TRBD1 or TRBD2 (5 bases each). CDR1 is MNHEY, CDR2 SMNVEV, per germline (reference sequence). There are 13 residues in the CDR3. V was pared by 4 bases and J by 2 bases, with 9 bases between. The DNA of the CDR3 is TGTGCCAGCAGTTCAGGGAGCACCTACGAGCAGTACTTC. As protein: CASSSGSTYEQYF.

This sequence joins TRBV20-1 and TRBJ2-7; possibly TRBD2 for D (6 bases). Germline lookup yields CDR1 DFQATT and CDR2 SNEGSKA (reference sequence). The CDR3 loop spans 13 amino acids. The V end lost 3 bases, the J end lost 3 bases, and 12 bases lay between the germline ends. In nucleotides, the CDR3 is TGCAGTGCTAGGCGCGGGGCCAGCTACGAGCAGTACTTC. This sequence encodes CSARRGASYEQYF.

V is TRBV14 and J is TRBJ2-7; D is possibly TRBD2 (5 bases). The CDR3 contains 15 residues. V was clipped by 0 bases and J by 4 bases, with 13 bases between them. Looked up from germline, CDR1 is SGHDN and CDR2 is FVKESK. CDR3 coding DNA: TGTGCCAGCAGCCAAGAAGTGGAGGCATATTACGAGCAGTACTTC. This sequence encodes CASSQEVEAYYEQYF.

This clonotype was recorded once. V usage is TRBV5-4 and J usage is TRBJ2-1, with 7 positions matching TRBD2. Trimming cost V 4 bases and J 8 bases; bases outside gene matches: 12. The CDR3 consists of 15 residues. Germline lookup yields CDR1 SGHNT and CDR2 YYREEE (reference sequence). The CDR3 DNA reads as TGTGCCAGCAGCCCGGTGGGACTATCTTGGTATGAGCAGTTCTTC. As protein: CASSPVGLSWYEQFF.

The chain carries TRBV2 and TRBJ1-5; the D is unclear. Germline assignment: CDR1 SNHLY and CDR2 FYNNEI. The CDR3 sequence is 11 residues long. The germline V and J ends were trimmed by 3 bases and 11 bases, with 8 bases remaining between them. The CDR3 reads CASSDLGSQHF. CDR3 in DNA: TGTGCCAGCAGTGATTTAGGGTCCCAGCATTTT. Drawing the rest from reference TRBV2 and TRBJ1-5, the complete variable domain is EPEVTQTPSHQVTQMGQEVILRCVPISNHLYFYWYRQILGQKVEFLVSFYNNEISEKSEIFDDQFSVERPDGSNFTLKIRSTKLEDSAMYFCASSDLGSQHFGDGTRLSIL.

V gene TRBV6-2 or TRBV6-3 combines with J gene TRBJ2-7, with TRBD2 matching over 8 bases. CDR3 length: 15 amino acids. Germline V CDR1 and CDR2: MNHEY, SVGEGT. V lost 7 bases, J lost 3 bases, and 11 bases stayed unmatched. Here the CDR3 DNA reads TGTGCCAGCACCGATTCACTAGCGGCTAGCTACGAGCAGTACTTC. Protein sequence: CASTDSLAASYEQYF.

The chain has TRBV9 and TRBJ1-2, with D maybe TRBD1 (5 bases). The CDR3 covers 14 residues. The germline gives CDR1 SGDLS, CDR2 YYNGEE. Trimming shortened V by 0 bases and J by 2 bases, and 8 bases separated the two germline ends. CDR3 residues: CASSVGPGNYGYTF. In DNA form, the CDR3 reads TGTGCCAGCAGCGTAGGTCCAGGGAACTATGGCTACACCTTC. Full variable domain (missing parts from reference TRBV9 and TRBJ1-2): DSGVTQTPKHLITATGQRVTLRCSPRSGDLSVYWYQQSLDQGLQFLIQYYNGEERAKGNILERFSAQQFPDLHSELNLSSLELGDSALYFCASSVGPGNYGYTFGSGTRLTVV.

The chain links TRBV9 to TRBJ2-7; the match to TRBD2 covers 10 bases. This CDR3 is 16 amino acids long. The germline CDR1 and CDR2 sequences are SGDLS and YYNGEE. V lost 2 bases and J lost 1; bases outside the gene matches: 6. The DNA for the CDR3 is TGTGCCAGCAGCGTGGATAGGACTAGCGGATCCTACGAGCAGTACTTC. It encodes CASSVDRTSGSYEQYF.

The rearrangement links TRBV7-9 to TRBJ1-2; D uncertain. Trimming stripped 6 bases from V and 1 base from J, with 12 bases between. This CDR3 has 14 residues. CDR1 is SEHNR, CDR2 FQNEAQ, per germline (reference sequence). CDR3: CASSPTAVNYGYTF. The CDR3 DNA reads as TGTGCCAGCAGTCCTACCGCGGTTAACTATGGCTACACCTTC.

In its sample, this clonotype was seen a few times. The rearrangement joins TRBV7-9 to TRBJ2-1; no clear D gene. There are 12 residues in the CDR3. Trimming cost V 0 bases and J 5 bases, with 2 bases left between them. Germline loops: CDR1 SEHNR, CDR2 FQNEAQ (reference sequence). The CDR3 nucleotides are TGTGCCAGCAGCTTAGCAAACAATGAGCAGTTCTTC. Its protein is CASSLANNEQFF.

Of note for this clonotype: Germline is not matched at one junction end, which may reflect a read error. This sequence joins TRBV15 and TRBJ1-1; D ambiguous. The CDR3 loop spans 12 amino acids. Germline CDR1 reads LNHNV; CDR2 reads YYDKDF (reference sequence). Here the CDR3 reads CATSGEITEAFF. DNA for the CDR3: TGTGCCACCAGCGGAGAAATTACTGAAGCTTTCTTT.